These T cell receptor beta chains were read from a single sample in a study of blood T cell repertoires in COVID-19. Sequenced by immunoSEQ multiplex PCR; TCRdb stores in-frame clones only, minus some. The table has about 180,000 clones, around 86% seen once. Specimen: peripheral blood. These receptors originate from a man aged 50-59 years with active or convalescent COVID-19. The CDR3 runs from the conserved cysteine through the conserved F or W. Fields, in order: J gene, clone size, V gene, D gene, CDR3 DNA, CDR3 protein. A D gene is named only where the DNA matches it firmly. For some rows the clone size is stated as once, few or many, or as a class when expanded; others skip it.

j_call: TRBJ1-5
clone_size: once
v_call: TRBV28
d_call: .
cdr3_nt: TGTGCCAGCAGTCTCTTAGATCAGCCCCAGCATTTT
cdr3_aa: CASSLLDQPQHF

j_call: TRBJ2-2
clone_size: .
v_call: TRBV3-1/TRBV3-2
d_call: TRBD1
cdr3_nt: TGTGCCAGCAGCCAAGATCCACACGGGACAGGGAAAACCGGGGAGCTGTTTTTT
cdr3_aa: CASSQDPHGTGKTGELFF

j_call: TRBJ1-4
clone_size: .
v_call: TRBV11-2
d_call: .
cdr3_nt: TGTGCCAGCAGCTTAGAGTGGCAGGGTGGAGAAAAACTGTTTTTT
cdr3_aa: CASSLEWQGGEKLFF

j_call: TRBJ2-7
clone_size: few
v_call: TRBV4-2
d_call: TRBD2
cdr3_nt: TGTGCCAGCAGCCAAGTCACGGTGGCTAGCGGGGGAATCTACGAGCAGTACTTC
cdr3_aa: CASSQVTVASGGIYEQYF

j_call: TRBJ2-3
clone_size: .
v_call: TRBV4-2
d_call: TRBD2
cdr3_nt: TGTGCCAGCAGCCAAGATGGGGAACTAGCGGGGGGGCTTGGTCTGGCAGATACGCAGTATTTT
cdr3_aa: CASSQDGELAGGLGLADTQYF

j_call: TRBJ2-2
clone_size: .
v_call: TRBV9
d_call: .
cdr3_nt: TGTGCCAGCACCCTAACCGGGGAGCTGTTTTTT
cdr3_aa: CASTLTGELFF

j_call: TRBJ2-5
clone_size: .
v_call: TRBV5-1
d_call: TRBD2
cdr3_nt: TGCGCCAGCAGCTTGGGCGGGGGAGTACAAGAGACCCAGTACTTC
cdr3_aa: CASSLGGGVQETQYF

j_call: TRBJ2-2
clone_size: .
v_call: TRBV5-4
d_call: TRBD2
cdr3_nt: TGTGCCAGCAGCACCTCGCTAGAGGAGCGGGAGAGTCCCCGGGGAGCCGTTTTT
cdr3_aa: CASSTSLEERESPRGAVF

j_call: TRBJ2-2
clone_size: .
v_call: TRBV6-1
d_call: .
cdr3_nt: TGTGCCAGCAGTGAAGGCGCAGGGAGGAGGAACACCGGGGAGCTGTTTTTT
cdr3_aa: CASSEGAGRRNTGELFF

j_call: TRBJ2-2
clone_size: many
v_call: TRBV4-2
d_call: .
cdr3_nt: TGTGCCAGCAGCCTCGACGGGGGAACCGGGGAGCTGTTTTTT
cdr3_aa: CASSLDGGTGELFF

j_call: TRBJ2-7
clone_size: .
v_call: TRBV10-3
d_call: TRBD2
cdr3_nt: TGTGCCATCAACGACCCCGGCGGGGGTGGGACCTACGAGCAGTACTTC
cdr3_aa: CAINDPGGGGTYEQYF

j_call: TRBJ1-5
clone_size: .
v_call: TRBV6-5
d_call: TRBD1
cdr3_nt: TGTGCCAGTTGGGACAGGGGGATCAATCAGCCCCAGCATTTT
cdr3_aa: CASWDRGINQPQHF

j_call: TRBJ1-2
clone_size: .
v_call: TRBV29-1
d_call: .
cdr3_nt: TGCAGCGTTGAAGTAGAAAACTATGGCTACACCTTC
cdr3_aa: CSVEVENYGYTF

j_call: TRBJ1-5
clone_size: .
v_call: TRBV30
d_call: .
cdr3_nt: TGTGCCTGGAGTTCCTTTCCCCGTCAGCCCCAGCATTTT
cdr3_aa: CAWSSFPRQPQHF

j_call: TRBJ1-5
clone_size: .
v_call: TRBV25-1
d_call: TRBD1
cdr3_nt: TGTGCCAGCAGTCGGACAGGGGATAGCAATCAGCCCCAGCATTTT
cdr3_aa: CASSRTGDSNQPQHF

j_call: TRBJ2-7
clone_size: once
v_call: TRBV7-9
d_call: .
cdr3_nt: TGTGCCAGCAGCTCCGAGTCGGGACTCTACGAGCAGTACTTC
cdr3_aa: CASSSESGLYEQYF

j_call: TRBJ2-2
clone_size: .
v_call: TRBV19
d_call: .
cdr3_nt: TGTGCCAGTAGACCCGGGACAACCCTGGGGGAGCTGTTTTTT
cdr3_aa: CASRPGTTLGELFF

j_call: TRBJ2-1
clone_size: .
v_call: TRBV14
d_call: .
cdr3_nt: TGTGCCAGCAGCCATTTAACCTCCACTTCTTACAATGAGCAGTTCTTC
cdr3_aa: CASSHLTSTSYNEQFF

j_call: TRBJ2-6
clone_size: .
v_call: TRBV10-3
d_call: .
cdr3_nt: TGTGCCATCAGTGACGCCGGGACTGTCCTAAGCTCTGGGGCCAACGTCCTGACTTTC
cdr3_aa: CAISDAGTVLSSGANVLTF

j_call: TRBJ1-2
clone_size: .
v_call: TRBV19
d_call: TRBD1
cdr3_nt: TGTGCCAGTAGCATTGACAGGGGGCTAGATGGCTACACCTTC
cdr3_aa: CASSIDRGLDGYTF

j_call: TRBJ2-1
clone_size: .
v_call: TRBV6-2/TRBV6-3
d_call: TRBD1
cdr3_nt: TGTGCCAGCAGTAGCCTGGAACAGGGGCGCGGAAGCTTGGAGTTCTTC
cdr3_aa: CASSSLEQGRGSLEFF

j_call: TRBJ2-5
clone_size: .
v_call: TRBV3-1/TRBV3-2
d_call: TRBD2
cdr3_nt: TGTGCCAGCAGCCATCCAGAGGTGGCTAGCGGGGGACGTGAGACCCAGTACTTC
cdr3_aa: CASSHPEVASGGRETQYF

j_call: TRBJ2-2
clone_size: .
v_call: TRBV15
d_call: TRBD2
cdr3_nt: TGTGCCACCAGCAGAGGACTAGCGGAGACCGGGGAGCTGTTTTTT
cdr3_aa: CATSRGLAETGELFF

j_call: TRBJ1-4
clone_size: .
v_call: TRBV7-9
d_call: .
cdr3_nt: TGTGCCAGCAGCTTAGGAGGGGGAAATGAAAAACTGTTTTTT
cdr3_aa: CASSLGGGNEKLFF

j_call: TRBJ1-4
clone_size: .
v_call: TRBV14
d_call: TRBD1
cdr3_nt: TGTGCTTCGACAGGGACAGAAAATGAAAAACTGTTTTTT
cdr3_aa: CASTGTENEKLFF

j_call: TRBJ2-7
clone_size: .
v_call: TRBV5-4
d_call: .
cdr3_nt: TGTGCCAGCAGCGGACCGGGGAACAAAGTCTACGAGCAGTACTTC
cdr3_aa: CASSGPGNKVYEQYF

j_call: TRBJ2-1
clone_size: .
v_call: TRBV5-1
d_call: .
cdr3_nt: TGCGCCAGCAGATCGAACCCAGGGTACAATGAGCAGTTCTTC
cdr3_aa: CASRSNPGYNEQFF

j_call: TRBJ2-1
clone_size: .
v_call: TRBV28
d_call: TRBD2
cdr3_nt: TGTGCCAGCACTGGGACTACCAACTACAATGAGCAGTTCTTC
cdr3_aa: CASTGTTNYNEQFF